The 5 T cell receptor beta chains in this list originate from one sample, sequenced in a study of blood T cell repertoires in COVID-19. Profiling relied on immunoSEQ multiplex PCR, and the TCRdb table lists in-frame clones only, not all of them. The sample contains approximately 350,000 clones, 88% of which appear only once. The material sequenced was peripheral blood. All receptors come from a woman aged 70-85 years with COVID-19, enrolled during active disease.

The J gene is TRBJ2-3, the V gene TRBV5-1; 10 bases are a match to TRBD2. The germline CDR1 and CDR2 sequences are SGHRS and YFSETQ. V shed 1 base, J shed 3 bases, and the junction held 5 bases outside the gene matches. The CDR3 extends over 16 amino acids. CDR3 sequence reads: CASSLTSGGATDTQYF. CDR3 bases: TGCGCCAGCAGCTTGACCAGCGGGGGGGCGACAGATACGCAGTATTTT. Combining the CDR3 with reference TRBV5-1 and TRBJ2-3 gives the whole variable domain KAGVTQTPRYLIKTRGQQVTLSCSPISGHRSVSWYQQTPGQGLQFLFEYFSETQRNKGNFPGRFSGRQFSNSRSEMNVSTLELGDSALYLCASSLTSGGATDTQYFGPGTRLTVL.

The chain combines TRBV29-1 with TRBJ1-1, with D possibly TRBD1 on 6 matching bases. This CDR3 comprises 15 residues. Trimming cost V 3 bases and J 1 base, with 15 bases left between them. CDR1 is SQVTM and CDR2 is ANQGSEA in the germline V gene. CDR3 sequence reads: CSVDPPRTENTEAFF. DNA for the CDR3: TGCAGCGTTGACCCTCCTCGGACAGAGAACACTGAAGCTTTCTTT.

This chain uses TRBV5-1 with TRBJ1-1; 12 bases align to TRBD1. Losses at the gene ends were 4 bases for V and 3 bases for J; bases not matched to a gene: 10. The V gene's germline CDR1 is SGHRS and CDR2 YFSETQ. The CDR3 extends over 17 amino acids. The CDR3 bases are TGCGCCAGCAGCCGGGGGACAGGGGGCGCTGGGGACACTGAAGCTTTCTTT. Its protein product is CASSRGTGGAGDTEAFF. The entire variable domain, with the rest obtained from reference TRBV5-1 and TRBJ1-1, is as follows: KAGVTQTPRYLIKTRGQQVTLSCSPISGHRSVSWYQQTPGQGLQFLFEYFSETQRNKGNFPGRFSGRQFSNSRSEMNVSTLELGDSALYLCASSRGTGGAGDTEAFFGQGTRLTVV.

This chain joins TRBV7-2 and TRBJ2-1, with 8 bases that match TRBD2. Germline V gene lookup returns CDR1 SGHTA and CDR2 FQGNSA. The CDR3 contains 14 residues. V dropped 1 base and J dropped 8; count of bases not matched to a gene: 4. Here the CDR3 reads CASSLVGLDDEQFF. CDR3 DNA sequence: TGTGCCAGCAGCTTAGTGGGACTAGACGATGAGCAGTTCTTC.

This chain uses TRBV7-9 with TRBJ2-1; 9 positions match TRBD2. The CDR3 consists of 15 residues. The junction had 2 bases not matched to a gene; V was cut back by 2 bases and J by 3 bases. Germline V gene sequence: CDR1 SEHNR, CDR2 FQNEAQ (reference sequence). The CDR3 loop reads CASSLLAGNYNEQFF. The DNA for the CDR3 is TGTGCCAGCAGCTTACTAGCGGGGAACTACAATGAGCAGTTCTTC.